This TCR beta chain was retrieved from a study of shared clonotypes between healthy human individuals. To note about this clone: Its antigen is undetermined.

Study observations and caveats: Donor scarcity curtailed the genetic and exposure-history diversity represented herein. Rarefaction gave evidence that sorted-subset sequencing remained incomplete despite large depth. An anticipated effect of sequencing depth on clonotype sharing among donors was recognized.

The method was immunoSEQ multiplex PCR; TCRdb's version includes in-frame clones alone and lacks a portion of them. This sample has 2 million to 2.5 million clones; roughly 95% occur once, and the top ten carry 0.13%. The sample taken for sequencing was naive CD4+ T cells sorted from blood. Subset here: CD45RA+ positively selected. The source of this sequence is a man aged 18 to 29 in good health.

Here the CDR3 reads CASYNRLAGDHEQYF. As DNA, the CDR3 is TGTGCCAGCTACAATCGACTAGCGGGGGACCACGAGCAGTACTTC. The rearrangement uses TRBV6-4 and TRBJ2-7, with TRBD2 matching 12 bases. The ends lost 8 bases at V and 5 bases at J; junction bases unmatched: 10. This CDR3 spans 15 amino acids. Germline values: CDR1 MRHNA, CDR2 SNTAGT.